This T cell receptor beta chain stems from a study of early T cells in non-severe SARS-CoV-2 infection. Study-level background: Sequencing targeted bulk RNA from unsorted whole blood, leaving chains unpaired.

TCRdb reprocessed the 5' RACE reads with MiXCR, giving one entry per CDR3 protein. The sample lists around 55,000 distinct CDR3 sequences, approximately 12% occurring once. The CDR3 is 13 residues long. V shed 7 bases, J shed 9 bases, and the junction held 9 bases outside the gene matches. In germline, CDR1 is DFQATT, CDR2 SNEGSKA (reference sequence). V and J are TRBV20-1 and TRBJ2-3; 11 nucleotides agree with TRBD2. The sequence derives from an adult who was a healthcare worker with PCR-confirmed SARS-CoV-2 infection or an uninfected control (not recorded which). The source material was whole blood. CDR3 coding DNA: TGCAGTGGCTGGCTAGCGGGGGGCCTCACGCAGTATTTT. Translated: CSGWLAGGLTQYF.